Sequencing of this T cell receptor (beta chain) was carried out in a study of CD8+CD57+ T cells in acquired aplastic anemia. Looking at the study overall: Sorted CD4+ and CD8+ cells yielded DNA averaging around 3 ug.

In regard to this clonotype: Antigen specificity is unknown.

The CDR3 extends over 13 amino acids. Germline CDR1 is DFQATT and CDR2 is SNEGSKA (reference sequence). An expansion of CD8+CD57+ cells by flow cytometry had been shown in patients chosen for sequencing. Untreated patients provided the blood samples, with no therapy given before sampling. Profiling of TCR beta VDJ combinations and CDR3 sequences used genomic DNA as template. MiXCR, applied by TCRdb to the reads, yields one record per CDR3 protein. The sample has just over 150,000 distinct CDR3 sequences, around half seen once. Study outcomes and limitations: CD8+ Simpson's diversity did not differ significantly between patients and controls. Common to patients and controls were twenty-nine CD8+ CDR3 sequences.

The chain combines TRBV20-1 with TRBJ2-1, with 11 bases matching TRBD2. The specimen sequenced was sorted CD4+, CD8+, or CD8+CD57+ T cells (not recorded which) from PBMCs. The TCR comes from a human donor with aplastic anemia. In nucleotides, the CDR3 is TGCAGCCCTTCACTAGCGGGAGTCAATGAGCAGTTCTTC. This encodes CSPSLAGVNEQFF.